This is a list of T cell receptor beta chains from one sample in a study of long-term antiretroviral therapy in people with HIV. TCRdb's table, derived via immunoSEQ multiplex PCR, lists solely in-frame clones and lacks some. In the table there are some 18,000 clones, approximately 78% of which are singletons. The sample here was unsorted PBMCs, taken 0.6 years after starting antiretroviral therapy. These receptors all come from a young woman with HIV. Both conserved end residues are part of each CDR3. A D gene is named only where the DNA matches it firmly. Only some rows state a clone size, as once, few, many or a class for expanded clones.

j_call: TRBJ1-5; cdr3_length: 13; v_call: TRBV10-3; d_call: .; clone_size: .; cdr3_aa: CAARTDLNQPQHF; cdr3_nt: TGTGCCGCTAGGACAGACCTTAATCAGCCCCAGCATTTT
j_call: TRBJ1-5; cdr3_length: 14; v_call: TRBV28; d_call: .; clone_size: .; cdr3_aa: CASSSPEGNQPQHF; cdr3_nt: TGTGCCAGCAGTTCCCCGGAAGGCAATCAGCCCCAGCATTTT
j_call: TRBJ2-2; cdr3_length: 15; v_call: TRBV6-5; d_call: TRBD1; clone_size: .; cdr3_aa: CASSYSGQGFGELFF; cdr3_nt: TGTGCCAGCAGTTACTCGGGACAGGGGTTCGGGGAGCTGTTTTTT
j_call: TRBJ2-7; cdr3_length: 15; v_call: TRBV7-2; d_call: .; clone_size: .; cdr3_aa: CASSLAGQIRYEQYF; cdr3_nt: TGTGCCAGCAGCTTAGCAGGGCAAATTCGCTACGAGCAGTACTTC
j_call: TRBJ1-1; cdr3_length: 15; v_call: TRBV28; d_call: .; clone_size: .; cdr3_aa: CASSLTQGGGTEAFF; cdr3_nt: TGTGCCAGCAGTTTAACGCAGGGCGGAGGGACTGAAGCTTTCTTT
j_call: TRBJ2-7; cdr3_length: 12; v_call: TRBV5-1; d_call: .; clone_size: .; cdr3_aa: CASSLPRREQYF; cdr3_nt: TGCGCCAGCAGCTTGCCCCGCCGGGAGCAGTACTTC
j_call: TRBJ2-7; cdr3_length: 10; v_call: TRBV28; d_call: .; clone_size: .; cdr3_aa: CASVGREQYF; cdr3_nt: TGTGCCAGCGTTGGGAGAGAGCAGTACTTC
j_call: TRBJ2-6; cdr3_length: 15; v_call: TRBV5-1; d_call: .; clone_size: .; cdr3_aa: CASSFWDPGANVLTF; cdr3_nt: TGCGCCAGCAGCTTTTGGGATCCTGGGGCCAACGTCCTGACTTTC
j_call: TRBJ2-7; cdr3_length: 14; v_call: TRBV5-1; d_call: .; clone_size: .; cdr3_aa: CASSLEAGVHEQYF; cdr3_nt: TGCGCCAGCAGCTTGGAAGCTGGAGTCCACGAGCAGTACTTC
j_call: TRBJ1-2; cdr3_length: 15; v_call: TRBV7-9; d_call: TRBD1; clone_size: .; cdr3_aa: CASRNPGQINYGYTF; cdr3_nt: TGTGCCAGCAGGAACCCGGGACAGATTAACTATGGCTACACCTTC
j_call: TRBJ2-1; cdr3_length: 14; v_call: TRBV7-9; d_call: TRBD1; clone_size: .; cdr3_aa: CASSLFGTANEQFF; cdr3_nt: TGTGCCAGCAGCTTATTCGGGACAGCCAATGAGCAGTTCTTC
j_call: TRBJ2-1; cdr3_length: 13; v_call: TRBV19; d_call: .; clone_size: .; cdr3_aa: CASSTELVIEQFF; cdr3_nt: TGTGCCAGTAGTACCGAACTAGTTATTGAGCAGTTCTTC
j_call: TRBJ1-4; cdr3_length: 14; v_call: TRBV2; d_call: TRBD1; clone_size: once; cdr3_aa: CASSADRGPEKLFF; cdr3_nt: TGTGCCAGCAGCGCAGACAGGGGGCCCGAAAAACTGTTTTTT
j_call: TRBJ1-1; cdr3_length: 13; v_call: TRBV12-5; d_call: .; clone_size: .; cdr3_aa: CASGSEMNTEAFF; cdr3_nt: TGTGCTAGTGGGTCGGAGATGAACACTGAAGCTTTCTTT
j_call: TRBJ1-1; cdr3_length: 15; v_call: TRBV6-6; d_call: TRBD1; clone_size: .; cdr3_aa: CASSYSHRGGTEAFF; cdr3_nt: TGTGCCAGCAGTTACTCGCACAGGGGAGGCACTGAAGCTTTCTTT
j_call: TRBJ1-1; cdr3_length: 17; v_call: TRBV4-3; d_call: .; clone_size: few; cdr3_aa: CASSQDFDAGYRTEAFF; cdr3_nt: TGCGCCAGCAGCCAAGATTTCGATGCAGGGTATCGCACTGAAGCTTTCTTT
j_call: TRBJ2-3; cdr3_length: 15; v_call: TRBV4-1; d_call: .; clone_size: few; cdr3_aa: CASSQGRDPADTQYF; cdr3_nt: TGCGCCAGCAGCCAAGGAAGGGACCCGGCAGATACGCAGTATTTT
j_call: TRBJ1-1; cdr3_length: 13; v_call: TRBV9; d_call: .; clone_size: .; cdr3_aa: CASSVSGSTEAFF; cdr3_nt: TGTGCCAGCAGCGTTTCAGGGAGCACTGAAGCTTTCTTT
j_call: TRBJ1-1; cdr3_length: 13; v_call: TRBV19; d_call: TRBD1; clone_size: .; cdr3_aa: CASRGQGNTEAFF; cdr3_nt: TGTGCCAGTAGGGGACAGGGCAACACTGAAGCTTTCTTT
j_call: TRBJ1-2; cdr3_length: 15; v_call: TRBV19; d_call: .; clone_size: .; cdr3_aa: CASSSDTAGGYGYTF; cdr3_nt: TGTGCCAGTAGTTCCGACACCGCCGGCGGATACGGCTACACCTTC
j_call: TRBJ1-1; cdr3_length: 14; v_call: TRBV5-6; d_call: TRBD1; clone_size: .; cdr3_aa: CASSHRGRRTEAFF; cdr3_nt: TGTGCCAGCAGCCACAGGGGGCGAAGGACTGAAGCTTTCTTT
j_call: TRBJ2-7; cdr3_length: 14; v_call: TRBV7-9; d_call: .; clone_size: .; cdr3_aa: CASTQGGLNYEQYF; cdr3_nt: TGTGCCAGCACCCAGGGGGGACTGAACTACGAGCAGTACTTC
j_call: TRBJ2-6; cdr3_length: 15; v_call: TRBV2; d_call: .; clone_size: .; cdr3_aa: CASSILATGANVLTF; cdr3_nt: TGTGCCAGCAGCATCCTAGCTACCGGGGCCAACGTCCTGACTTTC
j_call: TRBJ2-7; cdr3_length: 16; v_call: TRBV28; d_call: .; clone_size: .; cdr3_aa: CASSSPGRLSSYEQYF; cdr3_nt: TGTGCCAGCAGTTCCCCTGGCAGGCTTAGTTCCTACGAGCAGTACTTC
j_call: TRBJ2-3; cdr3_length: 16; v_call: TRBV7-8; d_call: TRBD2; clone_size: .; cdr3_aa: CASSSGDGGGTDTQYF; cdr3_nt: TGTGCCAGCAGCTCCGGCGACGGGGGGGGTACAGATACGCAGTATTTT
j_call: TRBJ2-5; cdr3_length: 14; v_call: TRBV4-1; d_call: .; clone_size: .; cdr3_aa: CASSQGDSWETQYF; cdr3_nt: TGCGCCAGCAGCCAAGGCGATAGCTGGGAGACCCAGTACTTC
j_call: TRBJ2-2; cdr3_length: 15; v_call: TRBV6-5; d_call: .; clone_size: .; cdr3_aa: CASSYGSTNTGELFF; cdr3_nt: TGTGCCAGCAGTTACGGCTCAACGAACACCGGGGAGCTGTTTTTT
j_call: TRBJ1-2; cdr3_length: 15; v_call: TRBV18; d_call: .; clone_size: .; cdr3_aa: CASSSGPGGDYGYTF; cdr3_nt: TGTGCCAGCTCAAGCGGGCCGGGAGGCGACTATGGCTACACCTTC
j_call: TRBJ2-3; cdr3_length: 12; v_call: TRBV18; d_call: .; clone_size: .; cdr3_aa: CASSPAEDTQYF; cdr3_nt: TGTGCCAGCTCACCGGCAGAGGATACGCAGTATTTT
j_call: TRBJ2-7; cdr3_length: 13; v_call: TRBV5-1; d_call: .; clone_size: .; cdr3_aa: CASSWGQSYEQYF; cdr3_nt: TGCGCCAGCAGCTGGGGGCAGAGCTACGAGCAGTACTTC
j_call: TRBJ2-3; cdr3_length: 15; v_call: TRBV2; d_call: .; clone_size: .; cdr3_aa: CASSLYGGAGDTQYF; cdr3_nt: TGTGCCAGCAGTCTATATGGGGGGGCGGGAGATACGCAGTATTTT
j_call: TRBJ1-1; cdr3_length: 15; v_call: TRBV10-2; d_call: TRBD1; clone_size: .; cdr3_aa: CASSSTGGRGTEAFF; cdr3_nt: TGCGCCAGCAGCTCTACAGGGGGCCGCGGGACTGAAGCTTTCTTT
j_call: TRBJ1-2; cdr3_length: 14; v_call: TRBV11-2; d_call: .; clone_size: .; cdr3_aa: CASSGSGPAGGYTF; cdr3_nt: TGTGCCAGCAGCGGGAGTGGGCCCGCGGGGGGCTACACCTTC
j_call: TRBJ2-1; cdr3_length: 16; v_call: TRBV4-3; d_call: TRBD1; clone_size: .; cdr3_aa: CASSQHRDRAFSEQFF; cdr3_nt: TGCGCCAGCAGCCAACACCGGGACAGGGCATTCAGTGAGCAGTTCTTC
j_call: TRBJ2-7; cdr3_length: 15; v_call: TRBV7-6; d_call: .; clone_size: once; cdr3_aa: CASSLVSQGGHEQYF; cdr3_nt: TGTGCCAGCAGCTTAGTATCACAGGGAGGCCACGAGCAGTACTTC
j_call: TRBJ1-4; cdr3_length: 15; v_call: TRBV25-1; d_call: .; clone_size: .; cdr3_aa: CASSDPQGVREKLFF; cdr3_nt: TGTGCCAGCAGTGACCCACAGGGAGTTCGTGAAAAACTGTTTTTT
j_call: TRBJ1-3; cdr3_length: 15; v_call: TRBV2; d_call: .; clone_size: .; cdr3_aa: CASTVDSASGNTIYF; cdr3_nt: TGTGCCAGCACAGTGGACAGCGCCTCTGGAAACACCATATATTTT
j_call: TRBJ1-5; cdr3_length: 14; v_call: TRBV28; d_call: TRBD1; clone_size: .; cdr3_aa: CASSTGAGNQPQHF; cdr3_nt: TGTGCCAGCAGTACAGGGGCAGGCAATCAGCCCCAGCATTTT
j_call: TRBJ1-5; cdr3_length: 15; v_call: TRBV7-8; d_call: .; clone_size: .; cdr3_aa: CASSFFDSPTQPQHF; cdr3_nt: TGTGCCAGCAGCTTCTTTGACAGTCCGACTCAGCCCCAGCATTTT
j_call: TRBJ1-1; cdr3_length: 13; v_call: TRBV18; d_call: .; clone_size: .; cdr3_aa: CASSRGLNTEAFF; cdr3_nt: TGTGCCAGCTCACGGGGGTTGAACACTGAAGCTTTCTTT
j_call: TRBJ2-7; cdr3_length: 15; v_call: TRBV11-3; d_call: TRBD2; clone_size: .; cdr3_aa: CASSLSGDRSYEQYF; cdr3_nt: TGTGCCAGCAGCTTAAGCGGGGACCGATCCTACGAGCAGTACTTC
j_call: TRBJ1-5; cdr3_length: 15; v_call: TRBV19; d_call: .; clone_size: .; cdr3_aa: CASSIGDRSNQPQHF; cdr3_nt: TGTGCCAGTAGTATCGGGGATCGGAGCAATCAGCCCCAGCATTTT
j_call: TRBJ1-1; cdr3_length: 14; v_call: TRBV27; d_call: .; clone_size: .; cdr3_aa: CASNLGGHGTEAFF; cdr3_nt: TGTGCCAGCAACCTAGGGGGGCACGGCACTGAAGCTTTCTTT
j_call: TRBJ1-1; cdr3_length: 15; v_call: TRBV7-6; d_call: .; clone_size: few; cdr3_aa: CASSFGRLPNTEAFF; cdr3_nt: TGTGCCAGCAGCTTTGGACGGCTCCCGAACACTGAAGCTTTCTTT
j_call: TRBJ2-5; cdr3_length: 15; v_call: TRBV7-2; d_call: .; clone_size: .; cdr3_aa: CASSYTVTADETQYF; cdr3_nt: TGTGCCAGCAGCTATACAGTGACCGCGGACGAGACCCAGTACTTC
j_call: TRBJ2-1; cdr3_length: 12; v_call: TRBV6-5; d_call: .; clone_size: .; cdr3_aa: CASSGIYNEQFF; cdr3_nt: TGTGCCAGCAGTGGGATCTACAATGAGCAGTTCTTC
j_call: TRBJ1-3; cdr3_length: 16; v_call: TRBV27; d_call: TRBD1; clone_size: .; cdr3_aa: CASSLGTGGIGNTIYF; cdr3_nt: TGTGCCAGCAGTTTGGGGACAGGGGGAATTGGAAACACCATATATTTT
j_call: TRBJ2-1; cdr3_length: 12; v_call: TRBV2; d_call: TRBD2; clone_size: .; cdr3_aa: CASWSGGHEQFF; cdr3_nt: TGTGCCAGCTGGTCGGGAGGGCATGAGCAGTTCTTC
j_call: TRBJ2-7; cdr3_length: 13; v_call: TRBV7-2; d_call: TRBD1; clone_size: .; cdr3_aa: CASSYTGGREQYF; cdr3_nt: TGTGCCAGCAGTTACACAGGGGGACGCGAGCAGTACTTC
j_call: TRBJ1-1; cdr3_length: 15; v_call: TRBV7-9; d_call: .; clone_size: few; cdr3_aa: CASSLGRTDNTEAFF; cdr3_nt: TGTGCCAGCAGCTTAGGGAGGACCGATAACACTGAAGCTTTCTTT
j_call: TRBJ1-5; cdr3_length: 13; v_call: TRBV11-2; d_call: .; clone_size: .; cdr3_aa: CASSLQQGQPQHF; cdr3_nt: TGTGCCAGCAGCTTACAACAGGGTCAGCCCCAGCATTTT
j_call: TRBJ2-1; cdr3_length: 16; v_call: TRBV7-9; d_call: .; clone_size: .; cdr3_aa: CASSWDSRVGHNEQFF; cdr3_nt: TGTGCCAGCAGCTGGGACTCCAGGGTTGGACACAATGAGCAGTTCTTC
j_call: TRBJ2-7; cdr3_length: 18; v_call: TRBV11-2; d_call: .; clone_size: .; cdr3_aa: CASSLPPPGSGPTYEQYF; cdr3_nt: TGTGCCAGCAGCTTACCGCCGCCGGGGAGCGGACCTACCTACGAGCAGTACTTC
j_call: TRBJ1-4; cdr3_length: 14; v_call: TRBV28; d_call: .; clone_size: .; cdr3_aa: CASSLEGPFGGTSF; cdr3_nt: TGTGCCAGCAGTTTAGAGGGACCGTTCGGGGGGACCTCTTTT
j_call: TRBJ2-5; cdr3_length: 13; v_call: TRBV6-5; d_call: TRBD1; clone_size: .; cdr3_aa: CASSSDRGGTQYF; cdr3_nt: TGTGCCAGCAGCTCGGACAGGGGTGGGACCCAGTACTTC
j_call: TRBJ2-2; cdr3_length: 13; v_call: TRBV5-1; d_call: .; clone_size: .; cdr3_aa: CASRGTDTGELFF; cdr3_nt: TGCGCCAGCAGGGGGACTGACACCGGGGAGCTGTTTTTT
j_call: TRBJ1-5; cdr3_length: 14; v_call: TRBV7-9; d_call: TRBD1; clone_size: few; cdr3_aa: CASSSGQENQPQHF; cdr3_nt: TGTGCCAGCAGCTCGGGACAGGAGAATCAGCCCCAGCATTTT
j_call: TRBJ1-1; cdr3_length: 11; v_call: TRBV19; d_call: .; clone_size: few; cdr3_aa: CASTHNTEAFF; cdr3_nt: TGTGCCAGTACCCATAACACTGAAGCTTTCTTT
j_call: TRBJ1-2; cdr3_length: 17; v_call: TRBV7-8; d_call: .; clone_size: .; cdr3_aa: CASSLSTYRARTYGYTF; cdr3_nt: TGTGCCAGCAGCTTAAGTACTTACAGGGCACGGACCTATGGCTACACCTTC
j_call: TRBJ1-5; cdr3_length: 15; v_call: TRBV4-3; d_call: .; clone_size: .; cdr3_aa: CASSQDWVSNQPQHF; cdr3_nt: TGCGCCAGCAGCCAAGATTGGGTGAGCAATCAGCCCCAGCATTTT